Reported below is one T cell receptor beta chain. The antigen remains unidentified. This entry comes from a study of graft-versus-host responses after intestinal transplantation. Study background: All recipients were transplanted with multivisceral, liver-intestinal, or isolated intestinal grafts. Uniformly, recipients were administered anti-thymocyte globulin induction with subsequent tacrolimus and steroids for roughly three years.

This CDR3 has 12 residues. Looked up from germline, CDR1 is MNHNS and CDR2 is SASEGT. Deletions cut 6 bases from V and 2 bases from J, with 6 bases between. Study results and caveats: Early post-transplant HvG declines showed an association with peak circulating GvH clone levels. Recipient marrow held GvH clones, some first seen in ileum or blood.

Generated by immunoSEQ multiplex PCR, the TCRdb table keeps only in-frame clones and is missing some. The repertoire holds about 100,000 clones, with approximately 84% as singletons. The material was unstimulated CD4+ T cells sorted from spleen or lymph node cells, obtained before transplant. The sequence was collected from a human donor who was the organ donor for an intestinal transplant. The rearrangement uses TRBV6-1 and TRBJ2-3; D remains ambiguous. This CDR3 is CASSLITDTQYF. DNA of the CDR3: TGTGCCAGCAGCCTCATCACAGATACGCAGTATTTT.